Described below is a single T cell receptor beta chain sequence and its context. Per the original methods: Cell counts per sample came from amplifying reference gene primers. Using immunoSEQ multiplex PCR, the repertoire was profiled, and TCRdb retains in-frame clones only, with some absent. V, J and clone size derive from that table, while D and trimming were established from the DNA sequence. The sample has some 100,000 clones; roughly 81% are singletons. These data originate in a study of blood T cell repertoires in COVID-19. Overall study: Acute and convalescent COVID-19 specimens originated in the United States, Italy and Spain. PBMCs, B-cell-depleted T cells, or T cells provided the cDNA or gDNA that made up the material.

CDR3 size: 13 residues. V was cut by 7 bases and J by 3 bases, with 12 bases left in between. This chain connects TRBV12-3 or TRBV12-4 to TRBJ1-1; maybe TRBD1 (5 bases). This clonotype originated in a human donor in a cohort sampled during active COVID-19. Specimen: peripheral blood. In DNA, the CDR3 is TGTGCCAGCATTACAGGCGCCGACACTGAAGCTTTCTTT. Translating gives CASITGADTEAFF.